This TCR beta chain came from a study of blood T cell repertoires in COVID-19. Study details: There were acute and convalescent COVID-19 samples, and they came from the United States, Italy and Spain. T cells, B-cell-depleted T cells, or PBMCs provided the cDNA or gDNA that served as material.

J gave up 7 bases and V 4 bases, and 12 bases lay outside the gene matches. The CDR3 runs to 16 residues. The germline V gene encodes CDR1 LGHDT and CDR2 YNNKEL (reference sequence). Original processing notes: By means of reference gene primer amplification, nucleated cell counts were estimated. The data were produced by immunoSEQ multiplex PCR, yet TCRdb's version contains in-frame clones alone and is incomplete. The V and J calls and the clone size are those of that table, but D and trimming were determined from the DNA. This sample yields some 190,000 clones, of which roughly 91% are seen a single time; 3.5% to 4.5% belongs to the top ten.

Material: peripheral blood. The V call is TRBV3-1 (or the pseudogene TRBV3-2), the J call TRBJ2-3; 9 nucleotides align to TRBD1. The receptor comes from a human donor in a cohort sampled during active COVID-19. The CDR3 loop reads CASSPPGTGSVNTQYF. Here the CDR3 DNA reads TGTGCCAGCAGCCCCCCAGGGACAGGGTCGGTAAATACGCAGTATTTT.